This T cell receptor (beta chain) derives from a study of cytomegalovirus exposure and HLA in healthy donors. The overall study: Unique TCRs numbering some 93 million, obtained from HLA-typed donors, made up an early data release. When fewer than 400 donors were genotyped, about 80% of them were found to fall in the Caucasian-associated ancestry cluster. Study outcomes and limitations: Cytomegalovirus association was assigned to more than 150 TCR beta chains. What a later analysis reportedly showed was that an Asian-associated ancestry cluster had fewer N-insertions than the approximately 700-donor mean.

CDR1 MNHEY and CDR2 SVGAGI come from the germline V gene. V shed 8 bases and J 5 bases; nucleotides not matched to a gene: 7. This CDR3 is built from 14 residues. The sample holds a few counts of this clone. As yet, its antigen is unknown. PCR was performed using 60 Vbeta and 13 Jbeta primers. The data were produced by immunoSEQ multiplex PCR, yet TCRdb's version contains in-frame clones alone and is incomplete. The sample holds 100,000 to 150,000 clones, roughly 77% seen once. Specimen: PBMCs. This sequence was found in a man in his forties or fifties in good health and CMV-seronegative. V is TRBV6-5 and J is TRBJ2-2; 8 nucleotides match TRBD2. The CDR3 sequence: CASLAGGGTGELFF. For the CDR3, the DNA is TGTGCCAGCCTCGCGGGGGGAGGTACCGGGGAGCTGTTTTTT.